Sequencing of this T cell receptor beta chain was carried out in a study of beta chain features in type 1 diabetes. Background on the study: Healthy donors, compared against patients, showed similar age, gender and cell yields. Points from the study as a whole: Type 1 diabetes patients had moderately but significantly shorter TCRB CDR3s in all four CD4+ subsets. Equally in patients and controls, shorter templates might have been favored by PCR.

As regards this clone: Its matching antigen is unknown.

Expressed TCRB transcripts were sequenced because the isolated RNA had all been reverse transcribed beforehand. Repertoires were generated with immunoSEQ multiplex PCR, while TCRdb's copy carries only in-frame clones and drops some. The table lists 45,000 to 60,000 clones, just under 45% of them singletons. This receptor was obtained from a man aged 25-45 years with type 1 diabetes. The sample consisted of stem cell memory CD4+ T cells from blood.

CDR3 in amino acids: CASSAGTTNTDTQYF. DNA for the CDR3: TGTGCCAGCAGCGCCGGGACTACGAACACAGATACGCAGTATTTT. This chain uses TRBV9 with TRBJ2-3; TRBD2 matches at 7 bases. The CDR3 sequence is 15 residues long. With 3 bases clipped from V and 2 bases from J, the junction kept 6 bases outside the gene matches. CDR1 is SGDLS and CDR2 is YYNGEE in the germline V gene.